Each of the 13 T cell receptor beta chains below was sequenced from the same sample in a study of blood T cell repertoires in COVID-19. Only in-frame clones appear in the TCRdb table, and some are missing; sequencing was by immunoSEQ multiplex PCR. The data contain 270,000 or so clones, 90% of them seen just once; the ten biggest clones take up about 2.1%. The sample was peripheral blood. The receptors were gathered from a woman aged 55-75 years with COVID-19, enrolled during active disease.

Written as DNA, the CDR3 is TGCAGCGTTGTGGCAGGCCGAACCCCTGGGGCCAACGTCCTGACTTTC. The encoded protein is CSVVAGRTPGANVLTF. The V call is TRBV29-1, the J call TRBJ2-6; D is unclear. CDR3 length: 16 amino acids. Germline CDR1 SQVTM, CDR2 ANQGSEA. The V and J ends lost 4 bases and 2 bases respectively, with 15 bases between them.

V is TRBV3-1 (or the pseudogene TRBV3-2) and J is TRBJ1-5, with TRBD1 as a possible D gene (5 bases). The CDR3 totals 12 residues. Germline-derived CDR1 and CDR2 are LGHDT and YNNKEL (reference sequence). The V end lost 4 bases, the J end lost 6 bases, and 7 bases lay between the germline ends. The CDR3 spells CASSRGVQPQHF. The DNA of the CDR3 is TGTGCCAGCAGCCGGGGGGTTCAGCCCCAGCATTTT.

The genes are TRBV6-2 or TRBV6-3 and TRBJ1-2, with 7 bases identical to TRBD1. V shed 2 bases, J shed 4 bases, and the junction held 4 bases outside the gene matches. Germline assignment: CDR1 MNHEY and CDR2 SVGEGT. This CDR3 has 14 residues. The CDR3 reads CASSYAQGVYGYTF. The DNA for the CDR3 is TGTGCCAGCAGTTACGCTCAGGGGGTCTATGGCTACACCTTC.

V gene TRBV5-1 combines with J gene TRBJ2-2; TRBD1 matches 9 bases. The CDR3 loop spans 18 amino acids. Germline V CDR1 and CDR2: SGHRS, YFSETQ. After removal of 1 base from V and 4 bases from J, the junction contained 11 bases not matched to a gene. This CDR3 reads CASSLTYDRGILTGELFF. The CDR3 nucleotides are TGCGCCAGCAGCTTGACCTACGACAGGGGGATTCTCACCGGGGAGCTGTTTTTT.

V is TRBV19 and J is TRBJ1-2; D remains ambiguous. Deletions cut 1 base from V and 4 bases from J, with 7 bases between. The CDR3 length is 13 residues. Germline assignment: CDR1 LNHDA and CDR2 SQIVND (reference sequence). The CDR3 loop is CASSIGGSYGYTF. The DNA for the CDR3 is TGTGCCAGTAGTATAGGAGGGAGCTATGGCTACACCTTC.

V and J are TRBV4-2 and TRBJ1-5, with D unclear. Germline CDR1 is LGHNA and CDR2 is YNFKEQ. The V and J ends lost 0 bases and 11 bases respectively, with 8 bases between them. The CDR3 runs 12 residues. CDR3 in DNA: TGTGCCAGCAGCCAAGATACTCAATCCCAGCATTTT. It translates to CASSQDTQSQHF.

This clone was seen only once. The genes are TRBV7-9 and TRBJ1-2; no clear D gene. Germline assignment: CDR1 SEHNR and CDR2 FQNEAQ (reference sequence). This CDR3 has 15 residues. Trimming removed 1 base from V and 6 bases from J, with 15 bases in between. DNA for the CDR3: TGTGCCAGCAGCTTAGAATGGGGTCGGGAGAATGGCTACACCTTC. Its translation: CASSLEWGRENGYTF.

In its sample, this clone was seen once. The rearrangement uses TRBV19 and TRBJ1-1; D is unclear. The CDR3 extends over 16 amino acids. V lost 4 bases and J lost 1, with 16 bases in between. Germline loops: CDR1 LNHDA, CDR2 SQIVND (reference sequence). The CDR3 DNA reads TGTGCCAGTAGTACCCTCCAGAGGGCCAGGAACACTGAAGCTTTCTTT. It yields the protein CASSTLQRARNTEAFF.

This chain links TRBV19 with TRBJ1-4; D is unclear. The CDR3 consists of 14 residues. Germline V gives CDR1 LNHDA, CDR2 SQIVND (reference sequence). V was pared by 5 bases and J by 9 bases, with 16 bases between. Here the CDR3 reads CASSRGGGRQKLFF. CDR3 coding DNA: TGTGCCAGTAGTCGTGGCGGAGGCCGGCAAAAACTGTTTTTT.

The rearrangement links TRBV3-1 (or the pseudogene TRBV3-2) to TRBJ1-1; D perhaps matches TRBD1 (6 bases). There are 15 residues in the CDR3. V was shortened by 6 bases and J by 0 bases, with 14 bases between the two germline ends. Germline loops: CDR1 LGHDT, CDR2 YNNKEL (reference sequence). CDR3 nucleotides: TGTGCCAGCAGTAAGGGAGGGGGGATGAACACTGAAGCTTTCTTT. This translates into CASSKGGGMNTEAFF.

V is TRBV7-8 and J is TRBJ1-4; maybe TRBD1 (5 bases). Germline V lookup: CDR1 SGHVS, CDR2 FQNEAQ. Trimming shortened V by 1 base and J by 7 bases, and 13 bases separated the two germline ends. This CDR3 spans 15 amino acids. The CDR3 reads CASSLDPGLSEKLFF. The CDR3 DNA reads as TGTGCCAGCAGCTTAGATCCAGGGCTGAGTGAAAAACTGTTTTTT.

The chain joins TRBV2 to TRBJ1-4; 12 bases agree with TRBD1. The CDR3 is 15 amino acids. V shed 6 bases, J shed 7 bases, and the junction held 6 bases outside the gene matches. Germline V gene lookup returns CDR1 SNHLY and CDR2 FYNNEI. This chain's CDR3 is CASRGTGGGREKLFF. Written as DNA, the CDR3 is TGTGCCAGCAGAGGGACAGGGGGCGGTCGTGAAAAACTGTTTTTT.

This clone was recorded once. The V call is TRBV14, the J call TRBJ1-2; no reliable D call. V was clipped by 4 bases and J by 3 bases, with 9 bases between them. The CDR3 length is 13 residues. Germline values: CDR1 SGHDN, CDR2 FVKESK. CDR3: CASSPLNYYGYTF. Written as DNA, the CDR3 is TGTGCCAGCAGCCCACTCAACTACTATGGCTACACCTTC.